This T cell receptor beta chain was sequenced during a study of identical twins (dated by TCRdb to the mid-2010s). Some background on the complete study: To test whether fetal clonotypes persist, this study deep-sequenced TCR alpha and beta repertoires from monozygotic twins, from unrelated adults of various ages, and from cord blood. To rule out contamination, the twin experiments were replicated at different times with different library preparation protocols.

About this clonotype: The specificity of this receptor is unknown. Qualities for individual bases were not recorded, and no much larger clone is one base off.

Only healthy Caucasian donors were included. Three pairs of female monozygotic twins, all aged about 18 to 30 years, were included in the twin cohort. Positive isolation kits from Invitrogen were used to isolate the CD4+ and CD8+ T cell populations. General conclusions and limits of the study: Zero-insertion analyses could be partly confounded by invariant T cells such as MAIT and iNKT, though diverse VJ usage argued against such confounding for most clonotypes. Out-of-frame TCR alpha sequences shared between twins showed an excess of low generation-probability sequences compared with coincidental sharing between unrelated individuals. Excess twin sharing in beta out-of-frame sequences was weaker because fewer shared sequences lowered the signal-to-noise ratio. In monozygotic twins, out-of-frame TCR alpha sharing was systematically underestimated by recombination models, although the models agreed with sharing between unrelated individuals. Because the same donors could not be followed over many years, the conclusions relied on cross-sectional statistical analysis. Fewer insertions were carried by abundant cord blood beta clonotypes; a weaker similar trend was observed in young adult naive repertoires, while no such trend was observed in memory repertoires.

The junction carries 20 bases between V and J, which are trimmed by 0 bases and 3 bases respectively. From the cysteine up to the phenylalanine, the CDR3 has a length of 17 residues. Of all the DNA, just the CDR3 is kept, 51 bases in frame from base 1. The germline V gene encodes CDR1 DFQATT and CDR2 SNEGSKA (reference sequence). Library creation used 5' RACE. For sequencing, an Illumina HiSeq 2000 was employed. Template switching introduced a universal primer binding site; the final cDNA contained a unique molecular identifier, enabling accurate counting of TCR cDNA molecules. First-strand cDNA for TCR alpha and beta chains was synthesized from specific primers in the conserved constant-segment region. To control for contamination, each cDNA library was double barcoded with a SMART-Mk sample barcode plus Illumina barcodes. TruSeq adapter sequences along with Illumina sample barcodes were introduced in two successive PCR steps. Sequencing of the TCR alpha and beta cDNA libraries was done on the Illumina HiSeq platform using custom primers. The study's own analysis went as follows. MiGEC processed the raw reads to extract unique molecular identifiers, while MiXCR was used to determine the CDR3 positions. For each individual, recombination models were inferred using an EM algorithm with the repgenHMM and IGoR tools. Shared clonotypes were analyzed with the tcR package in R, and sharing was normalized by the product of cloneset sizes. To study raw recombination without the effects of thymic and clonal selection, out-of-frame nonproductive sequences were analyzed. The raw public data were reprocessed by TCRdb itself: fastp quality trimming at Q25, MiXCR clonotype calling, in-frame beta chains only. Rows are unified per CDR3 protein, each entry keeping the most common DNA and genes. The V and J calls here are based on TCRdb, not the publication. The sample records 300,000 to 350,000 distinct CDR3 sequences, 10% to 15% of which are singletons. The ten largest make up just over 7% of the sample.

These same data were also listed under a study on yellow fever vaccine responses in identical twins. From that second study: The authors reported that the T cell response to vaccination in identical twins appeared partly convergent and partly personalized. In the study, vaccine-responding T cell clones were precisely tracked in identical twins.

Sequenced: CD8+ T cells sorted from blood. This chain joins TRBV20-1 to TRBJ2-5; D gene: possibly TRBD1, on 5 matching bases. The TCR was taken from a young woman in good health. The nucleotides read TGCAGTGCTAGAGATAGGTGGGAACCAGGGTTGGAAGAGACCCAGTACTTC. This yields the protein CSARDRWEPGLEETQYF.